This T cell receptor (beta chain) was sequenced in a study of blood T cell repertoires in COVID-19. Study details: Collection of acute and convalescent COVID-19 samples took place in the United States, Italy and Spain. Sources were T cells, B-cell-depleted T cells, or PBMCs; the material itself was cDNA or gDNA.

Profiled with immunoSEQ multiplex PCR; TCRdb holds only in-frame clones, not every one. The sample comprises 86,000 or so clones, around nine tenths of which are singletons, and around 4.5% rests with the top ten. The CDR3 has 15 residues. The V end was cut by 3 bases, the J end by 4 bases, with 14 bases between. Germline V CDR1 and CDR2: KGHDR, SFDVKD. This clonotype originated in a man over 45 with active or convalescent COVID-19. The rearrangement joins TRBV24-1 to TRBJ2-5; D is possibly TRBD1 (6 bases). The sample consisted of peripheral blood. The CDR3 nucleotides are TGTGCCACCAGTGATCCGGGCCAGGGGATAGAGACCCAGTACTTC. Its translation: CATSDPGQGIETQYF.